What follows are 2 T cell receptor beta chains derived from one specimen sequenced in a study of shared clonotypes between healthy human individuals. The protocol was immunoSEQ multiplex PCR, while the TCRdb copy is restricted to in-frame clones and leaves out a portion. The data contain about 2.5 million clones, about 90% of them singletons. Sequenced input: naive CD4+ T cells from PBMCs. Subset meaning: CD45RA+ positively selected. The receptors shown here come from a man aged 18 to 29 in good health. Some clones in this sample may be carry-over from other donors' samples.

In its sample, this clone was seen once. The genes are TRBV6-5 and TRBJ1-2; 8 nucleotides line up with TRBD1. The V gene end was trimmed by 7 bases and the J gene end by 2 bases; junction bases not matched to a gene: 9. CDR1 and CDR2 from the germline V gene are MNHEY and SVGAGI. This CDR3 has 15 amino acids. The CDR3 sequence: CASKTPQGANYGYTF. The CDR3 DNA sequence: TGTGCCAGCAAAACGCCTCAGGGGGCGAACTATGGCTACACCTTC.

The V gene is TRBV9, the J gene TRBJ1-2, with 8 positions matching TRBD1. Germline V gene data show CDR1 as SGDLS and CDR2 as YYNGEE. CDR3 size: 14 residues. V was pared by 0 bases and J by 8 bases, with 6 bases of the junction left unmatched. In DNA form, the CDR3 reads TGTGCCAGCAGCGTAGCGAGGGGGACAGGCGGCTACACCTTC. Translated, it gives CASSVARGTGGYTF.